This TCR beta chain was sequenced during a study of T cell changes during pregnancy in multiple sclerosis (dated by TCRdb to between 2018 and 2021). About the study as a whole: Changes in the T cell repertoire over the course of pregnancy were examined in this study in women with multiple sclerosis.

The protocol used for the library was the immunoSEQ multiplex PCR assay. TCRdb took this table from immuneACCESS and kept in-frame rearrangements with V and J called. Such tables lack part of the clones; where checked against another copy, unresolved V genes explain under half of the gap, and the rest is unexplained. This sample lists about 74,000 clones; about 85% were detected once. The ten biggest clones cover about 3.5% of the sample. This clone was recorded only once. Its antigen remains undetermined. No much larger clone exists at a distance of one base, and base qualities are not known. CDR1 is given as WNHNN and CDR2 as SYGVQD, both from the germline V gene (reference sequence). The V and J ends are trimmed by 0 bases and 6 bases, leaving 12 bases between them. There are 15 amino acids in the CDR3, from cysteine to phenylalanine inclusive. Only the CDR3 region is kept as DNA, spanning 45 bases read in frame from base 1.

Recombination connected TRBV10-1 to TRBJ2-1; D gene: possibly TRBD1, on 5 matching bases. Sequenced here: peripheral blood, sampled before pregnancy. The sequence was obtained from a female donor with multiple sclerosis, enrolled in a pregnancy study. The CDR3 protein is CASSESVQGINEQFF. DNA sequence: TGCGCCAGCAGTGAGTCGGTCCAGGGCATCAATGAGCAGTTCTTC.